This T cell receptor (beta chain) was documented in a study of cytomegalovirus exposure and HLA in healthy donors. The PCR made use of 60 Vbeta and 13 Jbeta primers. Authors' analysis steps: An analysis that came later counted roughly 80 million unique TCR beta chains, 9 million to 12 million shared. Generated by immunoSEQ multiplex PCR, the TCRdb table keeps only in-frame clones and is missing some. V and J calls and clone size are given by that table; D and trimming were obtained from the DNA. This sample has over 200,000 clones, with 82% found just once. Germline V lookup: CDR1 SQVTM, CDR2 ANQGSEA. J gave up 1 base and V 7 bases, and 3 bases lay outside the gene matches. The CDR3 loop spans 13 amino acids.

The material sequenced was PBMCs. V gene TRBV29-1 combines with J gene TRBJ2-5; 10 nucleotides agree with TRBD2. The sequence was collected from a man in his forties in good health and CMV-seropositive. As DNA, the CDR3 is TGCAGCGCGGGACTAGCGAGCCAAGAGACCCAGTACTTC. Protein: CSAGLASQETQYF.